This note documents a single TCR beta chain sequence. CDR3 length: 15 residues. CDR1 and CDR2 from the germline V gene are SGHTA and FQGTGA. The ends were cut back, 1 base at V and 8 bases at J, with 14 bases in the middle. The entry originates in a study of blood T cell repertoires in COVID-19. Authors' methods: Researchers report that nucleated cell counts were estimated from reference gene primer amplification. Sequencing used immunoSEQ multiplex PCR; TCRdb keeps in-frame clones, though not all of them. V, J and clone size are those of that table, while D and trimming were read from the DNA. This table holds around 160,000 clones, over 75% found once.

This rearrangement joins TRBV7-3 to TRBJ2-2; maybe TRBD2 (6 bases). The receptor was derived from a man aged 18 to 30 with COVID-19, enrolled during active disease. Sequencing was done on a sample of peripheral blood. CDR3 DNA sequence: TGTGCCAGCAGCTTAAGCGGGACCACGGGAGGGGAGCTGTTTTTT. Translated: CASSLSGTTGGELFF.